The table lists the clone carrying this TCR beta chain with a count of one. Its target is not known. The entry originates in a study of blood T cells in healthy people across ages. A second PCR, run for about 6 to 11 cycles, used a sample-barcoded 5' primer plus a J-beta primer mix. Researchers report that a template-switch adaptor with 12 random nucleotides tagged each cDNA molecule. In TCRdb, the 5' RACE reads were re-called with MiXCR into one record per CDR3 protein. The table lists about 970,000 distinct CDR3 sequences, 51% of them singletons, with roughly 23% in the top ten. Study findings and constraints: Whereas aged donors had fewer naive CD4+ cells, long-lived donors had more of them and higher diversity.

Germline loops: CDR1 DFQATT, CDR2 SNEGSKA (reference sequence). The CDR3 runs 13 residues. Trimming pared 3 bases from V and 6 bases from J, leaving 12 bases between. Sequencing input: blood. The TCR was taken from a woman aged 60-75 years in good health. The rearrangement uses TRBV20-1 and TRBJ2-1, with a possible D match to TRBD1 (6 bases). This CDR3 is CSASPQQGNEQFF. CDR3 coding DNA: TGCAGTGCTAGCCCACAACAGGGCAATGAGCAGTTCTTC.